The rows below give T cell receptor beta chains drawn from one sample of a study of response to subunit inactivated influenza vaccine. TCRdb redid the calling of the RT-PCR reads with MiXCR, one entry per CDR3 protein. The sample lists about 800,000 distinct CDR3 sequences, over 20% occurring once. Sequencing was performed on PBMCs from blood, taken roughly 5 days after vaccination. These receptors originate from a man between 45 and 60 years old who received an inactivated influenza vaccine. Each CDR3 is given with its conserved first and last residue. Each record gives: clone size, D gene, J gene, V gene, CDR3 DNA, CDR3 protein. A D gene is named only where the DNA matches it firmly. The size entry is marked missing in some rows and otherwise reads once, few, many or a size class.

>few|TRBD2|TRBJ2-1|TRBV12-3/TRBV12-4
TGTGCCAGCAGCCTCGGCCTAGCGGGGGGCTCCTCGTTCTTC
CASSLGLAGGSSFF
>-|-|TRBJ1-2|TRBV28
TGTGCCAGCAGTCCCTGGGGGACCAACTATGGCTACACCTTC
CASSPWGTNYGYTF
>-|TRBD1|TRBJ1-5|TRBV7-2
TGTGCCAGCAGCCTGGTGAAAGGACAGGGTTCTCAGCCCCAGCATTTT
CASSLVKGQGSQPQHF
>-|TRBD2|TRBJ2-1|TRBV7-2
TGTGCCAGCAGCCCTTTAGCGGGAGGGTTCATTGAGCAGTTCTTC
CASSPLAGGFIEQFF
>few|-|TRBJ1-1|TRBV12-3/TRBV12-4
TGTGCCAGCAGTTTAAATCAGGGCACTGAAGCTTTCTTT
CASSLNQGTEAFF
>few|-|TRBJ1-4|TRBV30
TGTGCCTGGTCCATCACCGGGACGTATGAAAAACTGTTTTTT
CAWSITGTYEKLFF
>few|TRBD1|TRBJ1-1|TRBV12-3/TRBV12-4
TGTGCCAGCAGTTCAATGGGACAGCCGAACACTGAAGCTTTCTTT
CASSSMGQPNTEAFF
>few|-|TRBJ2-2|TRBV3-1
TGTGCCAGCTCGCTGAAGGGGAACGGGGAGCTGTTTTTT
CASSLKGNGELFF
>-|TRBD1|TRBJ1-2|TRBV18
TGTGCCAGCTCACCTACAGGGGGCGCCTTCTATGGCTACACCTTC
CASSPTGGAFYGYTF
>-|TRBD1|TRBJ2-7|TRBV5-6
TGTGCCAGCAGCTTGGCCGGGACAGCCTCGAAGCAGTACTTC
CASSLAGTASKQYF
>-|-|TRBJ2-7|TRBV3-1
TGTGCCAGCAGCCAATCTGAGGGTTACGAGCAGTACTTC
CASSQSEGYEQYF
>few|TRBD1|TRBJ2-3|TRBV24-1
TGTGCCACCAGTGACAGACGTTTCGCTGACAGGGGGAGGCTCACAGATACGCAGTATTTT
CATSDRRFADRGRLTDTQYF
>few|TRBD1|TRBJ2-7|TRBV4-2
TGTGCCAGCAGCCAGAGAGCCGGGACAGGGGGCTTCTACGAGCAGTACTTC
CASSQRAGTGGFYEQYF
>-|-|TRBJ1-2|TRBV20-1
TGCAGTGCTAGACCAACAGGTTTCTACACCTTC
CSARPTGFYTF
>-|-|TRBJ1-1|TRBV20-1
TGCAGTGCTAGAGATCAGGGGCCCACTGAAGCTTTCTTT
CSARDQGPTEAFF
>few|-|TRBJ2-7|TRBV20-1
TGCAGTGCTAGAGATAGGGCCGGACGGGCCTACGAGCAGTACTTC
CSARDRAGRAYEQYF
>many|-|TRBJ2-1|TRBV29-1
TGCAGCTCCGGCTCCTACAATGAGCAGTTCTTC
CSSGSYNEQFF
>-|-|TRBJ1-1|TRBV28
TGTGCCAGCAGTTTATTGACAGCCTACACTGAAGCTTTCTTT
CASSLLTAYTEAFF
>few|TRBD1|TRBJ2-7|TRBV6-2/TRBV6-3
TGTGCCAGCAGGGCGGATTTGGGACAGGGGTACGAGCAGTACTTC
CASRADLGQGYEQYF
>-|TRBD1|TRBJ2-1|TRBV5-1
TGCGCCAGCAGCAAGGACAGGGGGCCCTACAATGAGCAGTTCTTC
CASSKDRGPYNEQFF
>few|TRBD1|TRBJ1-2|TRBV20-1
TGCAGTGCTAGAGATTACAGGGGACCGAGCTATGGCTACACCTTC
CSARDYRGPSYGYTF
>few|TRBD2|TRBJ2-1|TRBV4-2
TGTGCCAGCAGCCAAGAAGGACTAGCGGGGGACAATGAGCAGTTCTTC
CASSQEGLAGDNEQFF
>few|TRBD2|TRBJ2-7|TRBV4-2
TGTGCCAGCAGCCAAGATGTGGGATTTCGAGCGGGGGAGCAGTACTTC
CASSQDVGFRAGEQYF
>many|TRBD1|TRBJ2-5|TRBV7-2
TGTGCCAGCAGCTTTGACAGGGCGGAGACCCAGTACTTC
CASSFDRAETQYF
>-|TRBD1|TRBJ2-7|TRBV5-5
TGTGCCAGCAGCTTGGAATTGGGACAGGTCTACGAGCAGTACTTC
CASSLELGQVYEQYF
>few|TRBD1|TRBJ2-7|TRBV6-2/TRBV6-3
TGTGCCAGCAGCAATATCCGGGACAGATCCTACGAGCAGTACTTC
CASSNIRDRSYEQYF
>many|-|TRBJ2-1|TRBV5-5
TGTGCCAGCAGCTTTACGAATTTCAATGAGCAGTTCTTC
CASSFTNFNEQFF
>few|-|TRBJ1-5|TRBV5-5
TGTGCCAGCAGTCCTATCCCAGGGCCCCAGCCCCAGCATTTT
CASSPIPGPQPQHF
>few|-|TRBJ2-7|TRBV28
TGTGCCAGCAGTATCCCCAACCCCGACGAGCAGTACTTC
CASSIPNPDEQYF
>-|-|TRBJ2-3|TRBV19
TGTGCCAGTAGTATGGCCGGGAGTTCCACAGATACGCAGTATTTT
CASSMAGSSTDTQYF